A single sample gave rise to the 20 T cell receptor beta chains below, sequenced in a study of blood T cell repertoires in COVID-19. Libraries were prepared by immunoSEQ multiplex PCR; TCRdb keeps only in-frame clonotypes and omits some of them. The sample contains roughly 30,000 clones, about 72% of which appear only once. Source material: peripheral blood. The receptors were sampled from a woman aged 55-69 years with acute or convalescent COVID-19.

The chain has TRBV13 and TRBJ1-3; 7 nucleotides line up with TRBD1. Per germline, CDR1 PRHDT and CDR2 FYEKMQ (reference sequence). V was pared by 5 bases and J by 5 bases, with 6 bases of the junction left unmatched. CDR3 size: 14 residues. The chain's CDR3 is CASSHRTGRNTIYF. The CDR3 nucleotides read TGTGCCAGCAGCCACAGGACAGGCAGAAACACCATATATTTT.

The V call is TRBV6-5, the J call TRBJ2-1; TRBD2 matches 11 bases. Germline V gene data show CDR1 as MNHEY and CDR2 as SVGAGI. Trimming cost V 5 bases and J 9 bases; bases outside gene matches: 9. CDR3 size: 15 residues. The CDR3: CASSPLAGGYGEQFF. The DNA of the CDR3 is TGTGCCAGCAGTCCTCTAGCGGGGGGATACGGTGAGCAGTTCTTC.

Only one count was recorded for this clone. The chain couples TRBV2 to TRBJ2-7; D possibly corresponds to TRBD2 (7 bases). Trimming removed 3 bases at V and 3 bases at J, with 9 bases between. Per the germline V gene, CDR1 is SNHLY and CDR2 is FYNNEI. This CDR3 region has 13 residues. The CDR3 sequence: CASSDGGLYEQYF. The CDR3 nucleotides are TGTGCCAGCAGTGACGGGGGGCTCTACGAGCAGTACTTC.

The chain employs TRBV10-3 and TRBJ1-5, with TRBD1 as a possible D gene (6 bases). V lost 6 bases to trimming and J lost 4 bases, with 13 bases between them. This CDR3 has 14 residues. CDR1 is ENHRY and CDR2 is SYGVKD in the germline V gene. CDR3 region: CAISPDRTNQPQHF. The CDR3 bases are TGTGCCATCAGCCCCGACAGGACTAATCAGCCCCAGCATTTT.

This clone occurred a few times. The chain uses TRBV6-2 or TRBV6-3 and TRBJ1-1; D ambiguous. The CDR3 covers 14 residues. V was pared by 0 bases and J by 0 bases, with 5 bases between. CDR1 and CDR2 (germline): MNHEY, SVGEGT. Here the CDR3 reads CASSYSVVNTEAFF. CDR3 nucleotides: TGTGCCAGCAGTTACTCCGTAGTGAACACTGAAGCTTTCTTT.

J is TRBJ2-7 and V is TRBV18; 9 nucleotides line up with TRBD1. The germline V gene encodes CDR1 KGHSH and CDR2 LQKENI. V lost 0 bases, J lost 5 bases, and 5 bases stayed unmatched. CDR3 length: 15 amino acids. CDR3 DNA sequence: TGTGCCAGCTCACCACCCCCCGGGACAGGGAACGAGCAGTACTTC. It is translated as CASSPPPGTGNEQYF.

This chain links TRBV7-2 with TRBJ2-5; 7 bases agree with TRBD1. Germline lookup yields CDR1 SGHTA and CDR2 FQGNSA. With 5 bases clipped from V and 2 bases from J, the junction kept 2 bases outside the gene matches. The CDR3 is 13 amino acids. Here the CDR3 reads CASSRGQQETQYF. CDR3 in DNA: TGTGCCAGCAGCCGGGGACAGCAAGAGACCCAGTACTTC.

The chain employs TRBV4-1 and TRBJ2-3, with 8 bases that match TRBD2. This CDR3 is 15 amino acids long. The V segment lost 2 bases and the J segment 3 bases; nucleotides outside the gene matches: 4. CDR1 is MGHRA, CDR2 YSYEKL, per germline. The CDR3 coding sequence is TGCGCCAGCAGCCAAAAAGGACTAGCAACAGATACGCAGTATTTT. Amino acid sequence: CASSQKGLATDTQYF.

Only a few counts were recorded for this clone. The V and J genes are TRBV7-2 and TRBJ2-3; D may be TRBD1 (6 bases). Between the trimmed V and J ends, which lost 5 bases and 1 base, there was a span of 13 bases. The CDR3 is 15 residues long. Germline CDR1 reads SGHTA; CDR2 reads FQGNSA. The CDR3: CASSQQGTGTDTQYF. The DNA for the CDR3 is TGTGCCAGCAGCCAACAGGGCACGGGCACAGATACGCAGTATTTT.

This clone has only one observation. For the CDR3, the DNA is TGCGCCAGCAGCTTCGTAGCGGGGGCTTCAACTGAAGCTTTCTTT. The encoded protein is CASSFVAGASTEAFF. The chain uses TRBV5-1 and TRBJ1-1; a possible D gene is TRBD1 (6 bases). Germline V gives CDR1 SGHRS, CDR2 YFSETQ. The V gene lost 2 bases and the J gene lost 5 bases, with 16 bases spanning the gap. CDR3 length: 15 residues.

The V and J genes are TRBV27 and TRBJ1-2, with D hard to call. CDR1 and CDR2 (germline): MNHEY, SMNVEV (reference sequence). V shed 5 bases and J shed 4 bases, with 11 bases lying between them. This CDR3 spans 13 amino acids. The CDR3 DNA follows: TGTGCCAGCAGTCTCGGACTGCTCTATGGCTACACCTTC. The encoded protein is CASSLGLLYGYTF.

CDR3 amino acids: CASRFETYEQYF. The CDR3, as DNA: TGTGCCAGCAGATTCGAGACCTACGAGCAGTACTTC. The genes are TRBV2 and TRBJ2-7; D is unresolved. CDR3 length: 12 residues. Trimming left V 6 bases short and J 2 bases short, with 8 bases between. Germline CDR1 and CDR2: SNHLY and FYNNEI.

The count of this clone is one. V gene TRBV20-1 combines with J gene TRBJ2-5, with TRBD1 identical over 7 bases. The J segment lost 4 bases and the V segment lost 4 bases, leaving 0 bases of the junction unmatched. The CDR3 spans 11 residues. Germline lookup yields CDR1 DFQATT and CDR2 SNEGSKA (reference sequence). CDR3 region: CSATGGETQYF. The CDR3 DNA follows: TGCAGTGCTACAGGGGGAGAGACCCAGTACTTC.

The chain uses TRBV4-2 and TRBJ1-6; maybe TRBD1 (5 bases). Germline-derived CDR1 and CDR2 are LGHNA and YNFKEQ. Trimming pared 0 bases from V and 13 bases from J, leaving 13 bases between. CDR3 length: 14 amino acids. Written as DNA, the CDR3 is TGTGCCAGCAGCCAAGATCAGGAGGGGCGCCCCCTCCACTTT. Its translation: CASSQDQEGRPLHF.

The chain couples TRBV18 to TRBJ1-1, with D possibly matching TRBD1 (5 bases). Germline V gene lookup returns CDR1 KGHSH and CDR2 LQKENI. V was cut by 0 bases and J by 3 bases, with 14 bases left in between. CDR3 length equals 16 residues. CDR3 sequence reads: CASSPPAAGIYTEAFF. CDR3 nucleotides: TGTGCCAGCTCACCACCGGCAGCAGGGATATACACTGAAGCTTTCTTT.

The rearrangement uses TRBV18 and TRBJ2-6; TRBD1 matches 9 bases. V shed 0 bases and J 2 bases; nucleotides not matched to a gene: 5. The CDR3 has 18 residues. Germline values: CDR1 KGHSH, CDR2 LQKENI. The CDR3: CASSPPYRGRAGANVLTF. CDR3 sequence (DNA): TGTGCCAGCTCACCACCGTACAGGGGGCGCGCTGGGGCCAACGTCCTGACTTTC.

For the CDR3, the DNA is TGCGCCAGCAGCTTGATGTCAGGGACCTACGAGCAGTACTTC. It is translated as CASSLMSGTYEQYF. The chain joins TRBV5-1 to TRBJ2-7; a weak D match, TRBD1 (5 bases). The V gene's germline CDR1 is SGHRS and CDR2 YFSETQ. This CDR3 has 14 amino acids. V lost 1 base, J lost 2 bases, and 10 bases lay in between.

The CDR3 region has the DNA TGTGCCAGCAGTTCCGAGGGGGACAGGGCCTATGGCTACACCTTC. Its protein product is CASSSEGDRAYGYTF. The chain couples TRBV28 to TRBJ1-2; TRBD1 aligns across 9 bases. The CDR3 length is 15 residues. Germline V lookup: CDR1 MDHEN, CDR2 SYDVKM. J gave up 4 bases and V 4 bases, and 7 bases lay outside the gene matches.

V and J are TRBV7-9 and TRBJ1-4, with D possibly matching TRBD1 (6 bases). Trimming cost V 2 bases and J 6 bases, with 13 bases left between them. CDR3 size: 15 residues. CDR1 and CDR2 from the germline V gene are SEHNR and FQNEAQ (reference sequence). CDR3 residues: CASSLFAGADEKLFF. CDR3 bases: TGTGCCAGCAGCTTATTCGCGGGGGCCGATGAAAAACTGTTTTTT.

This clone was recorded only once. The chain couples TRBV16 to TRBJ1-6; 7 bases align to TRBD1. Germline V gene sequence: CDR1 KGHSY, CDR2 FQNENV. This CDR3 region has 14 residues. The junction had 3 bases not matched to a gene; V was cut back by 5 bases and J by 5 bases. CDR3 sequence (DNA): TGTGCCAGCAGCGCGGACAGGAATAATTCACCCCTCCACTTT. Translating it yields CASSADRNNSPLHF.